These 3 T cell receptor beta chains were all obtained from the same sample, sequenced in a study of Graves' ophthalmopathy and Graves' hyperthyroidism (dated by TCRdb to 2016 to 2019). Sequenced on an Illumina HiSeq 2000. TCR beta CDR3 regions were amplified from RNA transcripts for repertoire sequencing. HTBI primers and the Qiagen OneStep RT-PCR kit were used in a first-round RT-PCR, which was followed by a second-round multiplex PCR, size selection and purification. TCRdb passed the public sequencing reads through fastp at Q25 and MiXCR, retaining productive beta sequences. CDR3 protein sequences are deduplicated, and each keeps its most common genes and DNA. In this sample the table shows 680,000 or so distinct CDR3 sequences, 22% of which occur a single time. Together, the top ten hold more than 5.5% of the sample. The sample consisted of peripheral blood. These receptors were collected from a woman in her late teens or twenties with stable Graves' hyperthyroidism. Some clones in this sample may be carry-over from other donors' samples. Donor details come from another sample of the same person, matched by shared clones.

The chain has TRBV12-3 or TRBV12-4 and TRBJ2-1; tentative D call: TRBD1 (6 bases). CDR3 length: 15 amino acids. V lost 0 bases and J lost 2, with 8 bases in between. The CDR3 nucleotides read TGTGCCAGCAGTTTAGCGGGGGCCGCCTACAATGAGCAGTTCTTC. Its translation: CASSLAGAAYNEQFF.

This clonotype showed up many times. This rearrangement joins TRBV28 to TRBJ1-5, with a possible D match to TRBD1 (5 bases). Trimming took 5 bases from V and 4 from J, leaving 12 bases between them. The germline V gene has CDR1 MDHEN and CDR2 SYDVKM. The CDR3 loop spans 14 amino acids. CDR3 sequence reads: CASSLQEGNQPQHF. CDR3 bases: TGTGCCAGCAGTCTCCAGGAGGGGAATCAGCCCCAGCATTTT.

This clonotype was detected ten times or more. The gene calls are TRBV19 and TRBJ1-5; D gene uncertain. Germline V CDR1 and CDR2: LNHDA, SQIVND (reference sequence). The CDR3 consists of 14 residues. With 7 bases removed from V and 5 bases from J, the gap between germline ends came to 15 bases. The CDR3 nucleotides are TGTGCCAGTAAATCACGACAAGACCATCAGCCCCAGCATTTT. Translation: CASKSRQDHQPQHF.